Detailed here is one T cell receptor (beta chain). Antigen specificity is unknown. V lost 1 base, J lost 2 bases, and 7 bases stayed unmatched. The CDR3 runs to 15 residues. CDR1 is SQVTM and CDR2 is ANQGSEA in the germline V gene. This record comes from a study of T-cell memory formation after mild COVID-19. Study in general: Largely donor-specific TCR clusters were found. Regarding the study as a whole: Some clones that responded were present in memory (sampled pre-infection), which suggests cross-reactive memory joined. Among CD4+ contracting clones, most were CM and EM, and CD8+ ones EMRA.

With constant-segment primers, 5'RACE yielded cDNA libraries of TCR alpha and TCR beta that carried sample barcodes and UMIs. TCRdb redid the calling of the 5' RACE reads with MiXCR, one entry per CDR3 protein. Found here are approximately 560,000 distinct CDR3 sequences, roughly 17% of them singletons; the top ten hold about 8.1%. Sample: PBMCs or a T cell subset sorted from them (not recorded which). This sequence joins TRBV29-1 and TRBJ2-7; 8 bases map to TRBD2. The sequence derives from an adult woman who had mild COVID-19 (a few samples of this study predate the infection). Cell type and time point are not known. The chain's CDR3 is CSVEVTTSAAYEQYF. CDR3 DNA: TGCAGCGTTGAAGTCACGACTAGCGCAGCCTACGAGCAGTACTTC.